A selection of T cell receptor beta chains follows, all from one sample in a study of blood T cell repertoires in COVID-19. TCRdb's copy holds only in-frame clones and misses some; the assay was immunoSEQ multiplex PCR. In the table there are under 300,000 clones, 70% to 85% of which are singletons. The sample taken for sequencing was peripheral blood. The receptor set was obtained from an elderly woman with acute or convalescent COVID-19. The CDR3 runs from the conserved cysteine through the conserved F or W. D genes are given only for firm matches. Clone size is stated in some rows and not others, as once, few, many or a class when expanded.

j_gene: TRBJ1-2
abundance: -
v_gene: TRBV29-1
d_gene: -
CDR3aa: CSVEGTTHGYTF
CDR3nt: TGCAGCGTTGAAGGGACAACCCATGGCTACACCTTC

j_gene: TRBJ2-7
abundance: many
v_gene: TRBV30
d_gene: TRBD1
CDR3aa: CAWEGGTGKVTTYEQYF
CDR3nt: TGTGCCTGGGAGGGGGGGACAGGGAAGGTGACGACCTACGAGCAGTACTTC

j_gene: TRBJ2-7
abundance: -
v_gene: TRBV6-5
d_gene: TRBD1
CDR3aa: CASSSTGGSYEQYF
CDR3nt: TGTGCCAGCAGTTCGACAGGGGGCTCCTACGAGCAGTACTTC

j_gene: TRBJ1-3
abundance: -
v_gene: TRBV7-8
d_gene: -
CDR3aa: CASSLEAGGRNTIYF
CDR3nt: TGTGCCAGCAGCTTAGAGGCAGGAGGTCGTAACACCATATATTTT

j_gene: TRBJ2-1
abundance: -
v_gene: TRBV7-2
d_gene: TRBD2
CDR3aa: CASSLGAVLAGYNEQFF
CDR3nt: TGTGCCAGCAGCTTAGGGGCGGTACTAGCGGGCTACAATGAGCAGTTCTTC

j_gene: TRBJ2-3
abundance: -
v_gene: TRBV5-4
d_gene: TRBD2
CDR3aa: CASSLGAAGGGADTQYF
CDR3nt: TGTGCCAGCAGCTTGGGAGCGGCGGGAGGGGGGGCAGATACGCAGTATTTT

j_gene: TRBJ1-3
abundance: -
v_gene: TRBV3-1/TRBV3-2
d_gene: -
CDR3aa: CASSLTGISGNTIYF
CDR3nt: TGTGCCAGCAGCCTTACAGGGATCTCTGGAAACACCATATATTTT

j_gene: TRBJ1-3
abundance: -
v_gene: TRBV5-1
d_gene: TRBD1
CDR3aa: CASSSTGGTNTIYF
CDR3nt: TGCGCCAGCAGCTCCACAGGGGGCACGAACACCATATATTTT

j_gene: TRBJ1-6
abundance: -
v_gene: TRBV27
d_gene: -
CDR3aa: CASSWGGNSPLHF
CDR3nt: TGTGCCAGCAGCTGGGGAGGGAATTCACCCCTCCACTTT

j_gene: TRBJ2-2
abundance: -
v_gene: TRBV7-2
d_gene: TRBD1
CDR3aa: CASSNGQGTGELFF
CDR3nt: TGTGCCAGCAGTAATGGACAGGGAACCGGGGAGCTGTTTTTT

j_gene: TRBJ2-5
abundance: -
v_gene: TRBV2
d_gene: -
CDR3aa: CASSDPTGLGGEETQYF
CDR3nt: TGTGCCAGCAGTGACCCGACAGGGTTAGGAGGGGAAGAGACCCAGTACTTC

j_gene: TRBJ1-2
abundance: -
v_gene: TRBV12-3/TRBV12-4
d_gene: -
CDR3aa: CASSLVSNYGYTF
CDR3nt: TGTGCCAGCAGTTTAGTCTCTAACTATGGCTACACCTTC

j_gene: TRBJ2-7
abundance: -
v_gene: TRBV5-1
d_gene: -
CDR3aa: CASSPDSPSGEQYF
CDR3nt: TGCGCCAGCAGCCCGGACTCTCCCTCGGGGGAGCAGTACTTC

j_gene: TRBJ2-3
abundance: -
v_gene: TRBV5-4
d_gene: TRBD2
CDR3aa: CASSLRLAGPTDTQYF
CDR3nt: TGTGCCAGCAGCTTGAGACTAGCGGGGCCCACAGATACGCAGTATTTT

j_gene: TRBJ2-6
abundance: -
v_gene: TRBV5-7
d_gene: -
CDR3aa: CASSLSGYGANVLTF
CDR3nt: TGTGCCAGCAGCTTGTCGGGTTATGGGGCCAACGTCCTGACTTTC

j_gene: TRBJ2-7
abundance: -
v_gene: TRBV7-6
d_gene: TRBD1
CDR3aa: CASSLSEGQGPYEQYF
CDR3nt: TGTGCCAGCAGCTTGTCGGAGGGACAGGGGCCCTACGAGCAGTACTTC

j_gene: TRBJ1-4
abundance: few
v_gene: TRBV2
d_gene: -
CDR3aa: CASRREQGFNEKLFF
CDR3nt: TGTGCCAGCAGACGTGAACAGGGATTTAATGAAAAACTGTTTTTT

j_gene: TRBJ1-3
abundance: -
v_gene: TRBV9
d_gene: -
CDR3aa: CASSVGEGRTGNTIYF
CDR3nt: TGTGCCAGCAGCGTAGGTGAGGGGAGGACTGGAAACACCATATATTTT

j_gene: TRBJ1-2
abundance: -
v_gene: TRBV19
d_gene: TRBD1
CDR3aa: CASNDLQGNNYGYTF
CDR3nt: TGTGCCAGTAACGACCTACAGGGGAACAACTATGGCTACACCTTC

j_gene: TRBJ2-4
abundance: -
v_gene: TRBV5-6
d_gene: -
CDR3aa: CASSLTGRKNIQYF
CDR3nt: TGTGCCAGCAGCTTGACAGGTCGCAAAAACATTCAGTACTTC

j_gene: TRBJ1-1
abundance: -
v_gene: TRBV6-1
d_gene: -
CDR3aa: CASSEIRDTEAFF
CDR3nt: TGTGCCAGCAGTGAGATCAGGGACACTGAAGCTTTCTTT

j_gene: TRBJ2-1
abundance: -
v_gene: TRBV3-1/TRBV3-2
d_gene: TRBD2
CDR3aa: CASSPGLAGRVNEQFF
CDR3nt: TGTGCCAGCAGCCCGGGACTAGCGGGTAGGGTGAATGAGCAGTTCTTC

j_gene: TRBJ1-1
abundance: -
v_gene: TRBV5-1
d_gene: -
CDR3aa: CASSLEGREGTEAFF
CDR3nt: TGCGCCAGCAGCTTGGAGGGCAGGGAAGGCACTGAAGCTTTCTTT

j_gene: TRBJ2-5
abundance: -
v_gene: TRBV3-1/TRBV3-2
d_gene: TRBD2
CDR3aa: CASSQGQLAGGYQETQYF
CDR3nt: TGTGCCAGCAGCCAAGGGCAACTAGCGGGGGGCTACCAAGAGACCCAGTACTTC

j_gene: TRBJ2-5
abundance: -
v_gene: TRBV30
d_gene: -
CDR3aa: CAWTPGGRGTQYF
CDR3nt: TGTGCCTGGACTCCCGGCGGCCGGGGGACCCAGTACTTC

j_gene: TRBJ2-2
abundance: -
v_gene: TRBV2
d_gene: TRBD2
CDR3aa: CASSASGNTGELFF
CDR3nt: TGTGCCAGCAGCGCTAGCGGTAACACCGGGGAGCTGTTTTTT

j_gene: TRBJ2-1
abundance: -
v_gene: TRBV5-1
d_gene: -
CDR3aa: CASSLSREYNEQFF
CDR3nt: TGCGCCAGCAGCTTATCCCGGGAGTACAATGAGCAGTTCTTC

j_gene: TRBJ2-1
abundance: few
v_gene: TRBV11-2
d_gene: TRBD2
CDR3aa: CASSLALAGYNEQFF
CDR3nt: TGTGCCAGCAGCTTAGCACTAGCGGGATACAATGAGCAGTTCTTC

j_gene: TRBJ1-2
abundance: few
v_gene: TRBV20-1
d_gene: -
CDR3aa: CSAGTIDGYTF
CDR3nt: TGCAGTGCTGGGACTATCGATGGCTACACCTTC

j_gene: TRBJ2-7
abundance: -
v_gene: TRBV18
d_gene: TRBD1
CDR3aa: CASSPVTGGGGTEQYF
CDR3nt: TGTGCCAGCTCACCAGTGACAGGGGGCGGAGGTACCGAGCAGTACTTC

j_gene: TRBJ2-3
abundance: -
v_gene: TRBV4-1
d_gene: TRBD1
CDR3aa: CASSLGGTGMVRATQYF
CDR3nt: TGCGCCAGCAGCCTCGGGGGGACAGGGATGGTTCGGGCTACGCAGTATTTT

j_gene: TRBJ2-7
abundance: -
v_gene: TRBV6-6
d_gene: TRBD1
CDR3aa: CASRDGQGTSYEQYF
CDR3nt: TGTGCCAGCAGAGACGGACAGGGGACCTCCTACGAGCAGTACTTC

j_gene: TRBJ2-2
abundance: once
v_gene: TRBV10-3
d_gene: -
CDR3aa: CATSSDSSNTGELFF
CDR3nt: TGTGCCACCTCCTCGGACTCCTCGAACACCGGGGAGCTGTTTTTT

j_gene: TRBJ1-2
abundance: -
v_gene: TRBV5-4
d_gene: TRBD1
CDR3aa: CASSLRGGAYGYTF
CDR3nt: TGTGCCAGCAGCTTACGAGGGGGCGCCTATGGCTACACCTTC

j_gene: TRBJ1-6
abundance: -
v_gene: TRBV18
d_gene: TRBD1
CDR3aa: CASSPTGDGNSPLHF
CDR3nt: TGTGCCAGCTCACCCACAGGGGATGGGAATTCACCCCTCCACTTT

j_gene: TRBJ2-7
abundance: -
v_gene: TRBV5-1
d_gene: -
CDR3aa: CASSEGTLSYEQYF
CDR3nt: TGCGCCAGCAGCGAGGGGACACTCTCCTACGAGCAGTACTTC

j_gene: TRBJ2-1
abundance: -
v_gene: TRBV9
d_gene: TRBD1
CDR3aa: CASSVDRGINEQFF
CDR3nt: TGTGCCAGCAGCGTAGACAGGGGGATCAATGAGCAGTTCTTC